This record covers a single TCR beta chain. Its specificity is unknown. These data belong to a study of cytomegalovirus exposure and HLA in healthy donors. TCRdb's table, derived via immunoSEQ multiplex PCR, lists solely in-frame clones and lacks some. This sample has 150,000 to 200,000 clones, with 85% found just once. Study-level results: Listed as cytomegalovirus-associated were 164 TCR beta chains.

In germline, CDR1 is MDHEN, CDR2 SYDVKM. CDR3 length equals 14 residues. Trimming stripped 5 bases from V and 3 bases from J, with 13 bases between. Sequencing was done on a sample of PBMCs. V gene TRBV28 combines with J gene TRBJ1-2; possibly TRBD1 for D (5 bases). This clonotype originated in a man younger than 35 in good health and CMV-seropositive. The CDR3 region is CASSSIQAYYGYTF. DNA of the CDR3: TGTGCCAGCAGTAGTATACAGGCTTACTATGGCTACACCTTC.